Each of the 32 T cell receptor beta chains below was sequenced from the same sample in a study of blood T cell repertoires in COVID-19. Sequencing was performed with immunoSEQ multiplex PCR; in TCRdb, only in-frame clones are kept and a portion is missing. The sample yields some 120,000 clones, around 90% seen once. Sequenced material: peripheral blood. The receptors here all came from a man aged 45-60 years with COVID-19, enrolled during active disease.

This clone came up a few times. DNA of the CDR3: TGTGCCAGCAGGGGGCTCCCGATCGCCGGGGAGCTGTTTTTT. Translation: CASRGLPIAGELFF. The chain couples TRBV2 to TRBJ2-2, with D perhaps matching TRBD1 (5 bases). The CDR3 is made up of 14 amino acids. Germline assignment: CDR1 SNHLY and CDR2 FYNNEI. Trimming left V 6 bases short and J 6 bases short, with 14 bases between.

For the CDR3, the DNA is TGTGCCAGCAGCCGACAAGATCAGCCCCAGCATTTT. Translated: CASSRQDQPQHF. The J gene is TRBJ1-5, the V gene TRBV7-9; D remains unclear. The CDR3 sequence is 12 residues long. Germline assignment: CDR1 SEHNR and CDR2 FQNEAQ (reference sequence). The V gene lost 5 bases and the J gene lost 5 bases, with 7 bases spanning the gap. Combining the CDR3 with reference TRBV7-9 and TRBJ1-5 gives the whole variable domain DTGVSQNPRHKITKRGQNVTFRCDPISEHNRLYWYRQTLGQGPEFLTYFQNEAQLEKSRLLSDRFSAERPKGSFSTLEIQRTEQGDSAMYLCASSRQDQPQHFGDGTRLSIL.

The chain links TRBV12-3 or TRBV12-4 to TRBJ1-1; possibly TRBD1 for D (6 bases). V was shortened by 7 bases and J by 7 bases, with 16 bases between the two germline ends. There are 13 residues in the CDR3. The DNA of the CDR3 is TGTGCCAGCATGCGGGGGGCTGGGATTGAAGCTTTCTTT. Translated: CASMRGAGIEAFF.

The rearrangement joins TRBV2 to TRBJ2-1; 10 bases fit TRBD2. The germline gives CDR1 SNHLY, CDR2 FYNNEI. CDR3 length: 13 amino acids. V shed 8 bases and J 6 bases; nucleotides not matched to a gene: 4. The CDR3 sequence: CASSSGSSNEQFF. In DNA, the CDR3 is TGTGCCAGCTCTAGCGGGAGTAGCAATGAGCAGTTCTTC.

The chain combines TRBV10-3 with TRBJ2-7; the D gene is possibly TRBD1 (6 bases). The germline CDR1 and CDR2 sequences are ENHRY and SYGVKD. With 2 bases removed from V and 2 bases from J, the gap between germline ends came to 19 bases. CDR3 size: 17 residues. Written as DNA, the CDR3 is TGTGCCATCAGTGAGCGAGGAGACAGGCGCAACCCCTACGAGCAGTACTTC. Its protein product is CAISERGDRRNPYEQYF.

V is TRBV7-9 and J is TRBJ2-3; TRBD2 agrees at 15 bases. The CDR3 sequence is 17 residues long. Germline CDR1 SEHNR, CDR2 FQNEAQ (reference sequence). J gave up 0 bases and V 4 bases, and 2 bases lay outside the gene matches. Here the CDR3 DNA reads TGTGCCAGCAGCTGGGGGACTAGCGGGAGGAGCACAGATACGCAGTATTTT. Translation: CASSWGTSGRSTDTQYF.

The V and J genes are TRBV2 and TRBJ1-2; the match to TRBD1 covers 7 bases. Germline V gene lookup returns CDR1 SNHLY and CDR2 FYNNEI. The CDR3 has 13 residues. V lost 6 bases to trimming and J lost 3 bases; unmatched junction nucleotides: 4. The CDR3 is CASREGAHYGYTF. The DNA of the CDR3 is TGTGCCAGCAGGGAGGGGGCGCACTATGGCTACACCTTC.

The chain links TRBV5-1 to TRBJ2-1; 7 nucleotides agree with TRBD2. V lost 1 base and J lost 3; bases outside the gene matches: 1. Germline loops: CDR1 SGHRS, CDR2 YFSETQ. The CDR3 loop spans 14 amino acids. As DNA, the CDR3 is TGCGCCAGCAGCTTGCTAGCGGACTACAATGAGCAGTTCTTC. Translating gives CASSLLADYNEQFF.

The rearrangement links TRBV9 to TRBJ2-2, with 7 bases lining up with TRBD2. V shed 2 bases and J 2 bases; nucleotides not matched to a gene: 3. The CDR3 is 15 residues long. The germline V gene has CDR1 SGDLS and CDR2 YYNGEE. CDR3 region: CASSVGGSNTGELFF. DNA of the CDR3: TGTGCCAGCAGCGTCGGGGGGAGTAACACCGGGGAGCTGTTTTTT.

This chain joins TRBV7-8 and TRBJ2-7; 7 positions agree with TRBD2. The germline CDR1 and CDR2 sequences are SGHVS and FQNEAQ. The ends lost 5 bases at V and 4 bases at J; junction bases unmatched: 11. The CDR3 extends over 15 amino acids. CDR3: CASSAEGTIPYEQYF. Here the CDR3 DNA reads TGTGCCAGCAGCGCAGAGGGGACTATTCCGTACGAGCAGTACTTC.

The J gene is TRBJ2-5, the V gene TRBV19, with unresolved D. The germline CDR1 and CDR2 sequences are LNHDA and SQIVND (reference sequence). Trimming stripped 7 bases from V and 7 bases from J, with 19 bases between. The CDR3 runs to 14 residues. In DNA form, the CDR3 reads TGTGCCAGTACCCCAGGTCCCCAGGTCGCGACCCAGTACTTC. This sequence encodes CASTPGPQVATQYF. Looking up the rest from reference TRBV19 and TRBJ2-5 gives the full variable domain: DGGITQSPKYLFRKEGQNVTLSCEQNLNHDAMYWYRQDPGQGLRLIYYSQIVNDFQKGDIAEGYSVSREKKESFPLTVTSAQKNPTAFYLCASTPGPQVATQYFGPGTRLLVL.

The CDR3 bases are TGTGCCACCAGGGGACTAGCGGTATCCTACGAGCAGTACGTC. This codes for CATRGLAVSYEQYV. The chain uses TRBV24-1 and TRBJ2-7; the match to TRBD2 covers 11 bases. The CDR3 runs to 14 residues. The germline V gene has CDR1 KGHDR and CDR2 SFDVKD. The J segment lost 1 base and the V segment lost 7 bases, leaving 2 bases of the junction unmatched.

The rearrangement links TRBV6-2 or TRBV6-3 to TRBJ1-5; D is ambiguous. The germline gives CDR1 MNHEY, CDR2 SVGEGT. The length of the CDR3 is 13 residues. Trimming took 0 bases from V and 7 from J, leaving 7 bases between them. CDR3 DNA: TGTGCCAGCAGTTACTCGCTCCAGCAGCCCCAGCATTTT. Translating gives CASSYSLQQPQHF.

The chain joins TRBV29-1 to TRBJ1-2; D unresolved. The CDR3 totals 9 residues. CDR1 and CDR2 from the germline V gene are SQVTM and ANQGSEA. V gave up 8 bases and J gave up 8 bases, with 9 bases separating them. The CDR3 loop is CSSTPGYTF. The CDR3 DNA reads TGCAGCTCCACTCCCGGCTACACCTTC.

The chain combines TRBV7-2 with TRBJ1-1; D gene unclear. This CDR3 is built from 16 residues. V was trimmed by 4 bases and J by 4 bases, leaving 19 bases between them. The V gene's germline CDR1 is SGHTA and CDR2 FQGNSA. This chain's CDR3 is CASSSPTWAGITEAFF. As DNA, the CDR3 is TGTGCCAGCAGCTCTCCTACGTGGGCCGGGATCACTGAAGCTTTCTTT.

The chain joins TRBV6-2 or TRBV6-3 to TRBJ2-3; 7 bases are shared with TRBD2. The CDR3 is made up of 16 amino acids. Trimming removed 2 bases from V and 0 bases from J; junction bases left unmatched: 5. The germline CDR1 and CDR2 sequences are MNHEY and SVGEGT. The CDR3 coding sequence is TGTGCCAGCAGTTACGCGGCGGGAGCGAGCACAGATACGCAGTATTTT. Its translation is CASSYAAGASTDTQYF.

The CDR3 nucleotides are TGTGCCAGCAGCGTGGGACTAGCGGGAGTCGCCGGGGAGCTGTTTTTT. Its protein is CASSVGLAGVAGELFF. The chain has TRBV9 and TRBJ2-2, with TRBD2 matching over 14 bases. Trimming removed 2 bases from V and 6 bases from J; junction bases left unmatched: 3. The CDR3 has 16 amino acids. The germline CDR1 and CDR2 sequences are SGDLS and YYNGEE.

The CDR3 protein is CASSLYDIEYTEAFF. The CDR3 DNA follows: TGTGCCAGCAGTTTATATGACATAGAATACACTGAAGCTTTCTTT. The rearrangement links TRBV28 to TRBJ1-1; D gene ambiguous. Between the trimmed V and J ends, which lost 1 base and 3 bases, there was a span of 12 bases. CDR3 length: 15 amino acids. Looked up from germline, CDR1 is MDHEN and CDR2 is SYDVKM.

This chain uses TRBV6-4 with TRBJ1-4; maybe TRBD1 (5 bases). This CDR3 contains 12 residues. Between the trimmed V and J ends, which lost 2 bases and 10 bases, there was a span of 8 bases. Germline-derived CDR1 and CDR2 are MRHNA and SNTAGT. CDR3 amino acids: CASSDSGGKLFF. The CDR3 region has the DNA TGTGCCAGCAGTGACAGCGGGGGAAAACTGTTTTTT.

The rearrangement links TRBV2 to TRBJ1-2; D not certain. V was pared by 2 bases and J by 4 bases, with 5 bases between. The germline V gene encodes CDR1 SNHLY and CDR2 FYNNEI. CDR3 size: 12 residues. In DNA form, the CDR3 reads TGTGCCAGCAGTGAAAACAGCTATGGCTACACCTTC. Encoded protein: CASSENSYGYTF.

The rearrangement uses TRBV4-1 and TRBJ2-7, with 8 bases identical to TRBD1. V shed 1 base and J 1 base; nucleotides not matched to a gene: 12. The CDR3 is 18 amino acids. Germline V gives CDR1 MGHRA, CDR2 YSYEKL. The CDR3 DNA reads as TGCGCCAGCAGCCAAGGTCCGAGGGGCCGACAGGGGTCCTACGAGCAGTACTTC. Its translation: CASSQGPRGRQGSYEQYF.

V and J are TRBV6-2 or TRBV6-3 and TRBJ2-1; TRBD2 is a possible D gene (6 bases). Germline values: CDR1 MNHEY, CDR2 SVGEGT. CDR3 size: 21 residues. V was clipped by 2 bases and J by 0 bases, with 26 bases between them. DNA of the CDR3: TGTGCCAGCAGTTACCCTGAGTGGCGGGACGATGACGAGAGCTCCTACAATGAGCAGTTCTTC. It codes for CASSYPEWRDDDESSYNEQFF.

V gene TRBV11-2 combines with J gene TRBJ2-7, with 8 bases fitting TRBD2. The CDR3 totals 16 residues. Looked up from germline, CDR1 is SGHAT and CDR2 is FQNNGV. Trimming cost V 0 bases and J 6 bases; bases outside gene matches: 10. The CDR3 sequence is CASSLDLGLAMSEQYF. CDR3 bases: TGTGCCAGCAGCTTAGACCTTGGACTAGCAATGAGCGAGCAGTACTTC.

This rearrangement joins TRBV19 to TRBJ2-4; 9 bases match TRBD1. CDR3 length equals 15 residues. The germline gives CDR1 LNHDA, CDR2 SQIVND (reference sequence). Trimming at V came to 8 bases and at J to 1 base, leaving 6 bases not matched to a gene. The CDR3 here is CASGPQGAAKNIQYF. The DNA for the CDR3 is TGTGCCAGTGGACCACAGGGGGCTGCCAAAAACATTCAGTACTTC.

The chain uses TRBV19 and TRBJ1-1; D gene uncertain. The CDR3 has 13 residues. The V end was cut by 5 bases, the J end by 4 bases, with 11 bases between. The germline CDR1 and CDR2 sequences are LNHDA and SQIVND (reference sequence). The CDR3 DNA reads TGTGCCAGTAGTCCCGACGCAGGCACTGAAGCTTTCTTT. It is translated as CASSPDAGTEAFF.

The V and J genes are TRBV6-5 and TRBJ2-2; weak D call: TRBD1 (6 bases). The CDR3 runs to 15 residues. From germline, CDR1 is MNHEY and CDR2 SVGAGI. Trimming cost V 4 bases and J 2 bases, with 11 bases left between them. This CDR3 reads CASSLTGPNTGELFF. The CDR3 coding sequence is TGTGCCAGCAGTTTGACAGGACCTAACACCGGGGAGCTGTTTTTT.

As DNA, the CDR3 is TGCGCCAGCAGCCCCGAGCAGGTGATCGGAGAGACCCAGTACTTC. Amino acid sequence: CASSPEQVIGETQYF. The chain couples TRBV5-1 to TRBJ2-5, with unresolved D. Germline V CDR1 and CDR2: SGHRS, YFSETQ. The CDR3 spans 15 residues. Trimming removed 4 bases at V and 4 bases at J, with 17 bases between.

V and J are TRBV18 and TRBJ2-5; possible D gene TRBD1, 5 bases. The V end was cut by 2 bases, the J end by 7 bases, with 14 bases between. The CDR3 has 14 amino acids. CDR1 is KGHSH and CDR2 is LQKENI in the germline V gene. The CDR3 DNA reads TGTGCCAGCTCACCAGACAGCGCTTGGGGGACCCAGTACTTC. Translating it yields CASSPDSAWGTQYF.

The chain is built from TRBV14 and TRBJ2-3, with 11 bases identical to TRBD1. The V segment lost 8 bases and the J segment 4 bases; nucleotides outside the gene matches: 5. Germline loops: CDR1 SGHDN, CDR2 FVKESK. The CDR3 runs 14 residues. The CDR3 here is CASGWTGGADTQYF. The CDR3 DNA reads TGTGCCAGCGGTTGGACAGGGGGCGCAGATACGCAGTATTTT.

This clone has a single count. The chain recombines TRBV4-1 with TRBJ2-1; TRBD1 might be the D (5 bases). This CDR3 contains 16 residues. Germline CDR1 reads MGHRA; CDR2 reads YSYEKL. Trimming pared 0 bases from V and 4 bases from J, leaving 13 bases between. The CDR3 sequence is CASSQDRQPPYNEQFF. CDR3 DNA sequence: TGCGCCAGCAGCCAAGATCGACAGCCCCCTTACAATGAGCAGTTCTTC.

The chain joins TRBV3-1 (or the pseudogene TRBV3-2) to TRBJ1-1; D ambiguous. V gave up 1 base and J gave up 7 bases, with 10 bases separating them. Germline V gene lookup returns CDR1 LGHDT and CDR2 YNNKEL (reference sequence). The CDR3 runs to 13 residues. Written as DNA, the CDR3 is TGTGCCAGCAGCCAAGGTATAGAGGGTGAAGCTTTCTTT. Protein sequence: CASSQGIEGEAFF.

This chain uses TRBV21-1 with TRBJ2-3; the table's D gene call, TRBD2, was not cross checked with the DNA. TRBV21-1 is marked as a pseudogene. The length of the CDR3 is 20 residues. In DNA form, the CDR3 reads TGTGCCAGCAGCAAAGCGGCCGAAAAGGTGAGCGGGAGAATTGCAGATACGCAGTATTTT. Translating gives CASSKAAEKVSGRIADTQYF.